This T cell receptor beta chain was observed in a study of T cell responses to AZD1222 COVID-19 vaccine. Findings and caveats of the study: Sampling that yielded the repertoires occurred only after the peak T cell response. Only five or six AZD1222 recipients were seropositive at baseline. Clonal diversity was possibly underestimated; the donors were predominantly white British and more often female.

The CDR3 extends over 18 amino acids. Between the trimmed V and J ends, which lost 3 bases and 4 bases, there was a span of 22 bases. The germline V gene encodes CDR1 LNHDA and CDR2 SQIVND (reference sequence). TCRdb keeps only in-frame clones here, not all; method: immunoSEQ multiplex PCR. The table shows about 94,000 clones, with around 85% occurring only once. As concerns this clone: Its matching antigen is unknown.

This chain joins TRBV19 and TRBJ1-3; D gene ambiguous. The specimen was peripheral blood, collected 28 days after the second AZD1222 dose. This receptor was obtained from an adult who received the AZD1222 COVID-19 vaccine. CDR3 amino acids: CASSINGIGWEYGNTIYF. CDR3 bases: TGTGCCAGTAGTATTAATGGTATCGGCTGGGAGTACGGAAACACCATATATTTT.